This T cell receptor (beta chain) was documented in a study of T cell responses to AZD1222 COVID-19 vaccine. Study as a whole: Second-dose groups at about 4 or about 12 weeks were pooled. Study-wide points: Across spike, vaccine-associated CD4 TCRs were found, dominant at 160-218 and 743-854.

With respect to this clone: The antigen is unknown.

Profiled with immunoSEQ multiplex PCR; TCRdb holds only in-frame clones, not every one. The sample shows about 140,000 clones, approximately 90% of them seen only once. This TCR came from an adult in good health. The source was peripheral blood, collected on day 0 of AZD1222 vaccination.

This chain's CDR3 is CASSETGGVGEKLFF. Here the CDR3 DNA reads TGTGCCAGCAGCGAAACAGGGGGCGTGGGTGAAAAACTGTTTTTT. The chain has TRBV7-9 and TRBJ1-4; 9 bases fit TRBD1. The ends lost 5 bases at V and 7 bases at J; junction bases unmatched: 8. CDR1 and CDR2 from the germline V gene are SEHNR and FQNEAQ (reference sequence). The CDR3 runs to 15 residues.